Listed below are T cell receptor beta chains from one sample, sequenced in a study of shared clonotypes between healthy human individuals. Clones were read by immunoSEQ multiplex PCR, and TCRdb kept only the in-frame ones, dropping some. The profile covers approximately 500,000 clones, with 79% appearing a single time and roughly 13% taken by the ten largest. Sequenced input: PBMCs. Source of these receptors: a woman aged 40 to 49 in good health. Some clones in this sample may be carry-over from other donors' samples. The conserved cysteine and the conserved F or W are not part of the CDR3 here. Rows may omit the clone size; those that give it use once, few, many or a size class.

12	once	TRBV7-9	TRBJ2-1	ASTVPGIVHEQF
12	.	TRBV11-3	TRBJ1-2	ASTGEDAREGYT
10	.	TRBV5-4	TRBJ2-1	ASSRDRNEQF
15	.	TRBV28	TRBJ1-2	ASSPPTGGVDTYGYT
10	.	TRBV5-4	TRBJ2-7	ASSLDDYEQY
10	.	TRBV19	TRBJ1-5	ASNILNQPQH
12	once	TRBV28	TRBJ1-4	ASFGGTANEKLF
12	.	TRBV4-1	TRBJ1-6	ATPHRTDNSPLH
13	once	TRBV4-1	TRBJ2-1	ASSQDVGPYNEQF
15	.	TRBV5-1	TRBJ2-2	ASRKNRDSTNTGELF
16	.	TRBV2	TRBJ2-4	ASSETGRTDLAKNIQY
13	.	TRBV11-2	TRBJ2-1	ASSLDFTSYNEQF
13	.	TRBV7-2	TRBJ2-5	ASSNIRGRQETQY
12	many	TRBV7-9	TRBJ2-5	ASSFGTAPETQY
11	once	TRBV18	TRBJ2-5	ASSPQGQETQY
13	many	TRBV11-2	TRBJ2-7	ASSLDYSISYEQY
13	.	TRBV7-3	TRBJ2-2	ASSLAGVRTGELF
16	once	TRBV5-1	TRBJ2-5	ASSWGTSGNRPRETQY
11	.	TRBV10-3	TRBJ2-1	ASSTETYNEQF
12	.	TRBV6-6	TRBJ2-2	ASRRDGDTGELF
11	once	TRBV29-1	TRBJ2-7	SVVRDYSYEQY
13	.	TRBV11-2	TRBJ2-5	ASSPSQGLWETQY
14	.	TRBV28	TRBJ2-2	ASSSPSTGVIGELF
9	.	TRBV30	TRBJ2-5	AWGQIETQY
12	.	TRBV28	.	ASSTPGLPYEQY
12	.	TRBV2	TRBJ1-5	ASSVDRGEQPQH
10	once	TRBV29-1	.	SVGGGPYEQY
12	.	TRBV6-1	TRBJ1-1	ASTPVWANTEAF
11	.	TRBV19	TRBJ1-1	ASRVGMNTEAF
15	.	TRBV10-3	TRBJ2-1	AISEPPGQSFGNEQF
9	.	TRBV20-1	TRBJ1-2	SSFAAYGYT
12	.	TRBV30	TRBJ1-1	AWSPTGLNTEAF
11	.	TRBV6-6	TRBJ2-1	ASALAGVSEQF
11	.	TRBV2	TRBJ1-5	ASRGTGNQPQH
13	.	TRBV7-3	TRBJ2-1	ASSVTSGRHNEQF
12	.	TRBV2	TRBJ1-1	ASSKNRQYTEAF
14	.	TRBV18	TRBJ2-3	ASSPRLAGGPDTQY
10	few	TRBV10-3	TRBJ1-2	ASATANYGYT